This is a list of T cell receptor beta chains from one sample in a study of T-cell reconstitution after alpha-beta-depleted transplantation in children. TCRdb called the PCR reads again in MiXCR, with one record for every CDR3 protein. Of about half a million distinct CDR3 sequences in the sample, around 13% were seen once. Sequenced material: PBMCs from the stem cell graft donor, taken from the stem cell graft. All receptors derive from a human donor who donated a stem cell graft to a child with combined immunodeficiency. The CDR3 runs from the conserved cysteine through the conserved F or W. D genes are given only for firm matches. Only part of the rows carry a size: once, few, many, or a class if the clone is expanded.

>TRBJ2-6|TRBV20-1|NA|TRBD1
CSARALVGTGASGANVLTF
TGCAGTGCTAGAGCCCTTGTGGGGACAGGGGCCTCTGGGGCCAACGTCCTGACTTTC
>TRBJ2-5|TRBV6-5|NA|TRBD2
CASSYSTSIETQYF
TGTGCCAGCAGTTACTCGACTAGCATAGAGACCCAGTACTTC
>TRBJ2-1|TRBV30|NA|TRBD2
CAWTGLAGGNEQFF
TGTGCCTGGACCGGACTAGCGGGAGGCAATGAGCAGTTCTTC
>TRBJ2-7|TRBV7-9|few|TRBD2
CASSDGTSLSYEQYF
TGTGCCAGCAGCGACGGGACTAGCTTGTCCTACGAGCAGTACTTC
>TRBJ2-5|TRBV12-3/TRBV12-4|NA|NA
CASSLGTERSQYF
TGTGCCAGCAGTTTAGGGACGGAACGGTCCCAGTACTTC
>TRBJ2-7|TRBV20-1|few|TRBD2
CSAVSGTSGGPMSYEQYF
TGCAGTGCCGTCTCCGGGACTAGCGGGGGGCCTATGTCCTACGAGCAGTACTTC
>TRBJ2-3|TRBV12-5|many|NA
CASGYSPSTDTQYF
TGTGCTAGTGGTTATAGCCCTAGCACAGATACGCAGTATTTT
>TRBJ2-3|TRBV29-1|NA|NA
CSVDSVTDTQYF
TGCAGCGTTGACTCAGTCACAGATACGCAGTATTTT
>TRBJ2-5|TRBV12-3/TRBV12-4|few|TRBD1
CASSDIRGRETQYF
TGTGCCAGCAGTGACATCAGGGGGCGAGAGACCCAGTACTTC
>TRBJ2-3|TRBV6-5|many|TRBD1
CASSYSHGQGARDTQYF
TGTGCCAGCAGTTACTCGCACGGACAGGGGGCAAGAGATACGCAGTATTTT
>TRBJ2-3|TRBV24-1|few|NA
CATSDPGSLLGADTQYF
TGTGCCACCAGTGACCCCGGCTCCCTTCTAGGCGCAGATACGCAGTATTTT
>TRBJ2-1|TRBV4-1|NA|TRBD2
CASSQAASGGAYNEQFF
TGCGCCAGCAGCCAAGCTGCTAGCGGGGGGGCCTACAATGAGCAGTTCTTC
>TRBJ2-7|TRBV12-3/TRBV12-4|few|NA
CASSLEPYRVPYEQYF
TGTGCCAGCAGTTTAGAGCCCTACAGAGTTCCCTACGAGCAGTACTTC
>TRBJ2-2|TRBV12-3/TRBV12-4|few|TRBD2
CASSNGLAENTGELFF
TGTGCCAGCAGTAACGGACTAGCGGAGAACACCGGGGAGCTGTTTTTT
>TRBJ2-5|TRBV28|many|TRBD1
CASSFLTGVGETQYF
TGTGCCAGCAGTTTCTTGACAGGGGTTGGTGAGACCCAGTACTTC
>TRBJ2-5|TRBV5-1|NA|TRBD2
CASSLDGRGRETQYF
TGCGCCAGCAGCTTGGACGGGAGGGGACGGGAGACCCAGTACTTC
>TRBJ2-7|TRBV4-3|many|TRBD2
CASSQFSGSYEQYF
TGCGCCAGCAGCCAATTTAGCGGGAGTTACGAGCAGTACTTC
>TRBJ2-1|TRBV18|NA|TRBD2
CASSAGLDHEQFF
TGTGCCAGCTCAGCAGGACTAGATCATGAGCAGTTCTTC
>TRBJ2-2|TRBV13|NA|TRBD2
CASSSGLAGVLTGELFF
TGTGCCAGCAGCTCGGGACTAGCGGGAGTTCTGACCGGGGAGCTGTTTTTT
>TRBJ1-5|TRBV12-3/TRBV12-4|many|TRBD1
CASSPTGGGYQPQHF
TGTGCCAGCAGTCCGACAGGGGGCGGTTATCAGCCCCAGCATTTT
>TRBJ1-2|TRBV10-3|NA|NA
CAISGYREEEANYGYTF
TGTGCCATCAGTGGTTATAGAGAAGAAGAAGCTAACTATGGCTACACCTTC
>TRBJ2-1|TRBV24-1|many|TRBD1
CATSDPGQFFDEQFF
TGTGCCACCAGTGATCCGGGACAGTTTTTCGATGAGCAGTTCTTC
>TRBJ1-3|TRBV9|few|NA
CASSGLGGHTIYF
TGTGCCAGCTCCGGGTTGGGGGGCCACACCATATATTTT
>TRBJ2-7|TRBV12-3/TRBV12-4|few|TRBD2
CASLPAWGTSASSYEQYF
TGTGCCAGCCTCCCCGCGTGGGGGACTAGCGCGAGCTCCTACGAGCAGTACTTC
>TRBJ2-3|TRBV6-1|few|TRBD1
CASRRTGPRDTQYF
TGTGCCAGCAGGCGGACAGGGCCACGAGATACGCAGTATTTT
>TRBJ1-1|TRBV5-1|few|NA
CASSLWGNRVNTEAFF
TGCGCCAGCAGCTTGTGGGGGAACAGGGTGAACACTGAAGCTTTCTTT
>TRBJ2-7|TRBV5-1|many|NA
CASSFGAEQYF
TGCGCCAGCAGCTTTGGGGCCGAGCAGTACTTC
>TRBJ1-1|TRBV29-1|many|NA
CSVDQNEAFF
TGCAGCGTTGACCAAAATGAAGCTTTCTTT
>TRBJ2-7|TRBV5-1|NA|NA
CASSMGPTYEQYF
TGCGCCAGCAGCATGGGACCGACCTACGAGCAGTACTTC
>TRBJ1-4|TRBV20-1|NA|TRBD1
CCATQGAATTNEKLFF
TGCTGTGCTACCCAGGGGGCAGCGACAACTAATGAAAAACTGTTTTTT
>TRBJ2-1|TRBV29-1|many|NA
CSAASHAAINEQFF
TGCAGCGCCGCAAGTCATGCGGCCATCAATGAGCAGTTCTTC
>TRBJ2-1|TRBV10-3|NA|NA
CAISESRGVSYNEQFF
TGTGCCATCAGTGAGTCACGGGGCGTCTCCTACAATGAGCAGTTCTTC
>TRBJ2-3|TRBV5-1|few|NA
CASSFRSLTDTQYF
TGCGCCAGCAGCTTCAGGTCTCTCACAGATACGCAGTATTTT
>TRBJ2-1|TRBV20-1|few|NA
CSARDRKRVDGDEQFF
TGCAGTGCTAGAGATCGTAAGCGGGTCGACGGCGATGAGCAGTTCTTC
>TRBJ2-7|TRBV20-1|NA|TRBD2
CSASPGLAGSSYEQYF
TGCAGTGCCAGCCCGGGACTAGCGGGGAGCTCCTACGAGCAGTACTTC
>TRBJ2-1|TRBV29-1|few|TRBD1
CSVEDRQGWDEQFF
TGCAGCGTTGAAGACCGACAGGGGTGGGATGAGCAGTTCTTC
>TRBJ2-3|TRBV29-1|many|NA
CSVLQGIFRDTQYF
TGCAGCGTACTCCAGGGAATCTTTAGAGATACGCAGTATTTT
>TRBJ1-2|TRBV5-1|NA|TRBD1
CASRIDRGFGEGYTF
TGCGCCAGCAGGATTGACAGGGGGTTTGGTGAAGGCTACACCTTC
>TRBJ2-2|TRBV4-2|many|TRBD2
CASSQDLGLAGGHTGELFF
TGTGCCAGCAGCCAAGACCTTGGACTAGCGGGGGGGCACACCGGGGAGCTGTTTTTT
>TRBJ2-7|TRBV15|few|NA
CATSRERGYDEQYF
TGTGCCACCAGCAGAGAACGGGGCTACGACGAGCAGTACTTC
>TRBJ2-7|TRBV12-3/TRBV12-4|few|TRBD2
CASSLNPSGSLDYEQYF
TGTGCCAGCAGTTTAAATCCAAGCGGGAGCTTGGACTACGAGCAGTACTTC
>TRBJ2-7|TRBV24-1|NA|TRBD1
CATSDSTPGQGASYEQYF
TGTGCCACCAGTGATTCCACCCCGGGACAGGGGGCTTCCTACGAGCAGTACTTC
>TRBJ2-5|TRBV7-6|few|NA
CASSWDGEETQYF
TGTGCCAGCAGCTGGGACGGGGAAGAGACCCAGTACTTC
>TRBJ2-7|TRBV6-2/TRBV6-3|NA|NA
CASSSGHYYEQYF
TGTGCCAGCAGCTCGGGACACTACTACGAGCAGTACTTC
>TRBJ2-7|TRBV4-3|NA|NA
CASSQDPTGLVYEQYF
TGCGCCAGCAGCCAAGATCCCACGGGTCTTGTTTACGAGCAGTACTTC
>TRBJ1-4|TRBV11-1|NA|TRBD1
CASSLGYNGQASNMEKLFF
TGTGCCAGCAGCTTGGGATATAATGGACAGGCCAGTAATATGGAAAAACTGTTTTTT
>TRBJ2-5|TRBV7-8|NA|TRBD2
CASSFRLAGQETQYF
TGTGCCAGCAGCTTCAGACTAGCGGGACAAGAGACCCAGTACTTC
>TRBJ1-2|TRBV6-1|few|NA
CASRPGRGYGYTF
TGTGCCAGCAGGCCCGGACGGGGGTATGGCTACACCTTC